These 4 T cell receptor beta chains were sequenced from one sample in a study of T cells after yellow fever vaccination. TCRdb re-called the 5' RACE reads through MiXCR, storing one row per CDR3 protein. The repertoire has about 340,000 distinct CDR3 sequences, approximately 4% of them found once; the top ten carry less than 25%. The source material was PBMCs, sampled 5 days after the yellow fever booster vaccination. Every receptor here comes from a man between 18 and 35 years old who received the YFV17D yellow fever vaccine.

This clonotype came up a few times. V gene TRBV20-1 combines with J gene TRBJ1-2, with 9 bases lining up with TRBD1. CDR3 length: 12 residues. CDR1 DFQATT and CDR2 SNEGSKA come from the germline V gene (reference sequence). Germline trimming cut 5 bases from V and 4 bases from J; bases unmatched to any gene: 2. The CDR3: CSAPDRGYGYTF. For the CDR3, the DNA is TGCAGTGCTCCGGACAGGGGCTATGGCTACACCTTC.

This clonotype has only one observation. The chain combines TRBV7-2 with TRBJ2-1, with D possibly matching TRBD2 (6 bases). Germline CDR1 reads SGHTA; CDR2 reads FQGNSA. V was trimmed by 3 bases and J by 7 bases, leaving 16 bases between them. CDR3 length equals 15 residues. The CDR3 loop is CASSFQRLRGNEQFF. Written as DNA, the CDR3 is TGTGCCAGCAGCTTCCAGCGGCTCCGGGGGAATGAGCAGTTCTTC.

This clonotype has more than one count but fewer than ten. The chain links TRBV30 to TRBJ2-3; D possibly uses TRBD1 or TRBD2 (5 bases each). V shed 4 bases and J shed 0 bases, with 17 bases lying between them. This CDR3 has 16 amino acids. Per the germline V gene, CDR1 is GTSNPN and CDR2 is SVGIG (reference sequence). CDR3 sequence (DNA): TGTGCCTGGATCACCCGGGACCGGGCGAGCACAGATACGCAGTATTTT. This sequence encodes CAWITRDRASTDTQYF.

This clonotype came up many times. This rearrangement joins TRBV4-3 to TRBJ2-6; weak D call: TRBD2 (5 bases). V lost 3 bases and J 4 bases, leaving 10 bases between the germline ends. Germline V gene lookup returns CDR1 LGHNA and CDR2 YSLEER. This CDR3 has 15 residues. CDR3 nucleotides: TGCGCCAGCAGCCAGAGGGCAACAGGGGCCAACGTCCTGACTTTC. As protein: CASSQRATGANVLTF.